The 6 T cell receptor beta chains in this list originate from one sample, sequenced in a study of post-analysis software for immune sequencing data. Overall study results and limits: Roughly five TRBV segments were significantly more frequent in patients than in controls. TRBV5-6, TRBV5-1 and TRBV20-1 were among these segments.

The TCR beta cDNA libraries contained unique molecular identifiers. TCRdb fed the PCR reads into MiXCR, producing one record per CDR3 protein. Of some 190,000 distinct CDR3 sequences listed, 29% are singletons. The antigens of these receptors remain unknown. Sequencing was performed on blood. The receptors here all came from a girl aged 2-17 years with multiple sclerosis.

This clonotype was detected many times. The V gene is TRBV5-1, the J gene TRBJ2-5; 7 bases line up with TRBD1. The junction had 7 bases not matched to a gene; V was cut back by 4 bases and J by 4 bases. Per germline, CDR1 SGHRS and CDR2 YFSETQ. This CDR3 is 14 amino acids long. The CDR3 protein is CASSPDRSRETQYF. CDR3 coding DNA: TGCGCCAGCAGCCCGGACAGGTCCCGAGAGACCCAGTACTTC.

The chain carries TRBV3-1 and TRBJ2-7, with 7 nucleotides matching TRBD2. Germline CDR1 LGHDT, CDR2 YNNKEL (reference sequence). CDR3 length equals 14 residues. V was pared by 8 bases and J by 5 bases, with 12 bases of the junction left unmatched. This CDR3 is CASGPGGSINEQYF. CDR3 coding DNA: TGTGCCAGCGGACCCGGGGGGTCCATCAACGAGCAGTACTTC.

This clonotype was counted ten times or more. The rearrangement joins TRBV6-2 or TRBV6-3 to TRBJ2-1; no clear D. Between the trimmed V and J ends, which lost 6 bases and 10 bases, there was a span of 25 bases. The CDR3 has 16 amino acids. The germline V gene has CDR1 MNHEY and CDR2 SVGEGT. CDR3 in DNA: TGTGCCAGCAGCCGCTTGCCGGCCCCTACCCGTCTGGAGCAGTTCTTC. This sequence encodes CASSRLPAPTRLEQFF.

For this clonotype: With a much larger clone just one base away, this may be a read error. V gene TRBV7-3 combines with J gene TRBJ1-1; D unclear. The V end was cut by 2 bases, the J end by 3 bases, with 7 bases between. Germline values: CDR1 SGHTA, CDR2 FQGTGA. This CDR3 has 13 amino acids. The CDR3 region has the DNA TGTGCCAGCAGCTTAGACGCGCACACTGAAGCTTTCTTT. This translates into CASSLDAHTEAFF.

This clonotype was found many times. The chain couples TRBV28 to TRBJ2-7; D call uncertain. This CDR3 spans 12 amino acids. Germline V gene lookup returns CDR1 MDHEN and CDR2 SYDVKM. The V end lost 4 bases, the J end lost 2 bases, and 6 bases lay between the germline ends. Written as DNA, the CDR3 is TGTGCCAGCAGTTCGACTGCCTACGAGCAGTACTTC. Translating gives CASSSTAYEQYF. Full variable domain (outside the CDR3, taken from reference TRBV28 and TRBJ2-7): DVKVTQSSRYLVKRTGEKVFLECVQDMDHENMFWYRQDPGLGLRLIYFSYDVKMKEKGDIPEGYSVSREKKERFSLILESASTNQTSMYLCASSSTAYEQYFGPGTRLTVT.

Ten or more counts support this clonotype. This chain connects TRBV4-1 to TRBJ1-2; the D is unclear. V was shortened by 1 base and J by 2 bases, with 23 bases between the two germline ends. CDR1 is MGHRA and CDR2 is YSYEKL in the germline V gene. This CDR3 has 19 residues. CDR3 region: CASSQATIDPTYRNYGYTF. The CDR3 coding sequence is TGCGCCAGCAGCCAAGCCACCATTGACCCGACATACCGAAACTATGGCTACACCTTC.